This entry describes one TCR beta chain. Its matching antigen is unknown. This sample was taken from a study of post-analysis software for immune sequencing data. cDNA libraries of TCR beta carried unique molecular identifiers. TCRdb reprocessed the PCR reads with MiXCR, giving one entry per CDR3 protein. This table has about 540,000 distinct CDR3 sequences, approximately 31% appearing once. Regarding the study as a whole: Roughly five TRBV segments appeared more often in patients than in controls, and TRBV5-6, TRBV5-1 and TRBV20-1 were among these. Clustering by F measure revealed strong co-clustering among samples prepared together in one batch. Those with multiple sclerosis, the patient group, showed significantly lower normalized Chao1 diversity than controls.

The CDR3 runs to 16 residues. Germline CDR1 and CDR2: MNHEY and SVGAGI. V trimming: 7 bases; J trimming: 7 bases; junction bases outside the gene matches: 11. The sequencing input was blood. This TCR was sampled from a girl aged 2-17 years with multiple sclerosis. The V gene is TRBV6-5, the J gene TRBJ1-6; 9 positions match TRBD1. The CDR3, as DNA: TGTGCCAGCACCTTTGACGGACAGGGGAGGAATTCACCCCTCCACTTT. It yields the protein CASTFDGQGRNSPLHF.